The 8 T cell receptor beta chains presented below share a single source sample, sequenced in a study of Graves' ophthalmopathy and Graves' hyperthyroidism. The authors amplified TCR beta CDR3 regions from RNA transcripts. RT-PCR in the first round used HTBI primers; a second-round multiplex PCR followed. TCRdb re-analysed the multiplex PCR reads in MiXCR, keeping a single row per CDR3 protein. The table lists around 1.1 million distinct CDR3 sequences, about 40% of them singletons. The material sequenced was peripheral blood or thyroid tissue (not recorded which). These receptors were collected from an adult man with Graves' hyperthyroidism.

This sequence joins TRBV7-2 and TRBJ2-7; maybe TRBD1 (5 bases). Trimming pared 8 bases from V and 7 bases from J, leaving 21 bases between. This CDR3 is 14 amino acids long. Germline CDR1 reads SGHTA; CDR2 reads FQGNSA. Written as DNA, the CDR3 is TGTGCCAGCGTAGCAGGGTGGTACACCGGGGAGCAGTACTTC. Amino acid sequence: CASVAGWYTGEQYF. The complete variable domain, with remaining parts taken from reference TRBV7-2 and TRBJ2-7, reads GAGVSQSPSNKVTEKGKDVELRCDPISGHTALYWYRQSLGQGLEFLIYFQGNSAPDKSGLPSDRFSAERTGGSVSTLTIQRTQQEDSAVYLCASVAGWYTGEQYFGPGTRLTVT.

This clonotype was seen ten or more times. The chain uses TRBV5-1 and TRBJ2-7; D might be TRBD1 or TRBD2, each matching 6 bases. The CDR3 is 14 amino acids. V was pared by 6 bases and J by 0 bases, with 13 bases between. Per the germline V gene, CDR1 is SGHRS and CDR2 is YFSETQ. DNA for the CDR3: TGCGCCAGCACCTCGGGGGCGAGCTCCTACGAGCAGTACTTC. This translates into CASTSGASSYEQYF.

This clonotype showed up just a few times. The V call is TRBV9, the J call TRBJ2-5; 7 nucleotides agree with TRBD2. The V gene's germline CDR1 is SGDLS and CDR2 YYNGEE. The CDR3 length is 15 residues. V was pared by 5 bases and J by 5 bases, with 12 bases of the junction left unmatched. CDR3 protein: CASSSLADGGETQYF. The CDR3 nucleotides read TGTGCCAGCAGTTCTCTAGCGGATGGGGGGGAGACCCAGTACTTC.

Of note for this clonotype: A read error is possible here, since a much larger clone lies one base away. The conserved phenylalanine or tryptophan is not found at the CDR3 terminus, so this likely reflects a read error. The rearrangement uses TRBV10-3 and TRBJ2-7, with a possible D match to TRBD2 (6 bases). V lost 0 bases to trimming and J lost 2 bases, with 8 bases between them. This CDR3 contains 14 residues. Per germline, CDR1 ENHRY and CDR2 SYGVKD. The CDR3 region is CAISESLAPYEQYL. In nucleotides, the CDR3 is TGTGCCATCAGTGAGTCACTAGCCCCCTACGAGCAGTACCTC.

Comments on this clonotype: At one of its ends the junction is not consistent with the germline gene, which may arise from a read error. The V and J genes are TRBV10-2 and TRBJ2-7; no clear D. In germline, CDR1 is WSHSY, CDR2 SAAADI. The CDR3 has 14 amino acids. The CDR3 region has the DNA TGTGCCAGCAGTTTAGGAGAAGCCTTCTACGAGCAGTACTTC. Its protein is CASSLGEAFYEQYF.

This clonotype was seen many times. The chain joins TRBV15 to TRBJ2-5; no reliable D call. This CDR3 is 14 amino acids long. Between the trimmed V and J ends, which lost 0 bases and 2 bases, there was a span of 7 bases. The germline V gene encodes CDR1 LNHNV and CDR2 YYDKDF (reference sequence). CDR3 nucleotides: TGTGCCACCAGCAGAGAAACATTACAAGAGACCCAGTACTTC. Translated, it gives CATSRETLQETQYF.

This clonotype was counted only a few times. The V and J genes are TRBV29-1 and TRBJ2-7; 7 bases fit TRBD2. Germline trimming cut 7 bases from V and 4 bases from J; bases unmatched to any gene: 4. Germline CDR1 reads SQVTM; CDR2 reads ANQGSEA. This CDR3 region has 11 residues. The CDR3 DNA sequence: TGCAGCGCCGGGGGGAGGTACGAGCAGTACTTC. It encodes CSAGGRYEQYF.

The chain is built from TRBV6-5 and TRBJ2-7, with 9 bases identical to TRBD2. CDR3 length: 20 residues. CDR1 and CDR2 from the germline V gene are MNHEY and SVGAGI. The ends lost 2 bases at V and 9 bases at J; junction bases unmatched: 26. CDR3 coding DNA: TGTGCCAGCAGTTACGAGCGGACTCTAGCGGGAACTACGAGCAGGGGATGGCAGTACTTC. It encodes CASSYERTLAGTTSRGWQYF.